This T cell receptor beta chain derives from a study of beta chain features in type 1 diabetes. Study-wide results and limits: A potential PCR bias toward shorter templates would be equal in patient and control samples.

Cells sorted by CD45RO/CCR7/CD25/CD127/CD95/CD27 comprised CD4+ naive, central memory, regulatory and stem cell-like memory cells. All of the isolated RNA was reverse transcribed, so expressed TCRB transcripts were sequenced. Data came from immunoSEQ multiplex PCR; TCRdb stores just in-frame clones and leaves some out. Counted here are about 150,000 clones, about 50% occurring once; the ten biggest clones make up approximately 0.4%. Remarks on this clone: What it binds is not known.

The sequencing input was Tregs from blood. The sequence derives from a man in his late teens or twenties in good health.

In nucleotides, the CDR3 is TGTGCCAGCAGCCCCTCGGGACAGGGATACATGAACACTGAAGCTTTCTTT. It codes for CASSPSGQGYMNTEAFF. J is TRBJ1-1 and V is TRBV5-4; TRBD1 aligns across 9 bases. Germline CDR1 and CDR2: SGHNT and YYREEE (reference sequence). With V trimmed by 4 bases and J by 0 bases, 10 bases remained unmatched. This CDR3 contains 17 residues.